This T cell receptor beta chain was retrieved from a study of vaccination and CD4 T cells after COVID-19. As for treatment: roughly 11-day PBMC culture with coronavirus spike peptide pools or control peptides (ViraFEST assay). Prior to the COVID-19 pandemic (2011-2018), the unexposed donor's CD4+ T cells were collected. As to this clonotype: Its cognate antigen is unknown.

Cultured CD4+ T-cell DNA underwent Oncomine TCR Beta short-read sequencing. TCRdb redid the calling of the PCR reads with MiXCR, one entry per CDR3 protein. This table holds several thousand distinct CDR3 sequences, just under 35% found once. Sequencing was carried out using CD4+ T cells from blood, cultured in vitro. This receptor was identified in a human donor in good health.

The CDR3 DNA reads TGTGCCAGCAGCTTAGTAGGTAGAGGGATGAACACTGAAGCTTTCTTT. Protein sequence: CASSLVGRGMNTEAFF. The genes are TRBV11-2 and TRBJ1-1; D is unclear. Germline V CDR1 and CDR2: SGHAT, FQNNGV. Trimming took off 1 base at V and 0 bases at J, with 12 bases between the two ends. CDR3 length: 16 residues.